This TCR beta chain stems from a study of cytomegalovirus exposure and HLA in healthy donors. Study background: Ancestry clustering placed around four fifths of several hundred genotyped donors in the Caucasian-associated cluster.

At collection, donors were nominally healthy, but unrecorded immune exposures were probable. Study observations and caveats: Follow-up analysis later connected one missense variant in DCLRE1C with trimming of TCR beta V- and J-genes.

PCR involved 60 Vbeta and 13 Jbeta primers. Clones were sequenced by immunoSEQ multiplex PCR, and TCRdb holds only the in-frame ones, with some missing. The sample lists approximately 110,000 clones, approximately 70% occurring once. Comments on this clone: No antigen is known for it.

Trimming removed 5 bases from V and 1 base from J; junction bases left unmatched: 9. Looked up from germline, CDR1 is PRHDT and CDR2 is FYEKMQ (reference sequence). This CDR3 spans 17 amino acids. V usage is TRBV13 and J usage is TRBJ2-2, with 8 bases that match TRBD1. The clonotype comes from a man younger than 45 in good health and CMV-seropositive. The sequenced sample consisted of PBMCs. CDR3: CASSPKHRGKNTGELFF. As DNA, the CDR3 is TGTGCCAGCAGCCCAAAACACAGGGGGAAGAACACCGGGGAGCTGTTTTTT.